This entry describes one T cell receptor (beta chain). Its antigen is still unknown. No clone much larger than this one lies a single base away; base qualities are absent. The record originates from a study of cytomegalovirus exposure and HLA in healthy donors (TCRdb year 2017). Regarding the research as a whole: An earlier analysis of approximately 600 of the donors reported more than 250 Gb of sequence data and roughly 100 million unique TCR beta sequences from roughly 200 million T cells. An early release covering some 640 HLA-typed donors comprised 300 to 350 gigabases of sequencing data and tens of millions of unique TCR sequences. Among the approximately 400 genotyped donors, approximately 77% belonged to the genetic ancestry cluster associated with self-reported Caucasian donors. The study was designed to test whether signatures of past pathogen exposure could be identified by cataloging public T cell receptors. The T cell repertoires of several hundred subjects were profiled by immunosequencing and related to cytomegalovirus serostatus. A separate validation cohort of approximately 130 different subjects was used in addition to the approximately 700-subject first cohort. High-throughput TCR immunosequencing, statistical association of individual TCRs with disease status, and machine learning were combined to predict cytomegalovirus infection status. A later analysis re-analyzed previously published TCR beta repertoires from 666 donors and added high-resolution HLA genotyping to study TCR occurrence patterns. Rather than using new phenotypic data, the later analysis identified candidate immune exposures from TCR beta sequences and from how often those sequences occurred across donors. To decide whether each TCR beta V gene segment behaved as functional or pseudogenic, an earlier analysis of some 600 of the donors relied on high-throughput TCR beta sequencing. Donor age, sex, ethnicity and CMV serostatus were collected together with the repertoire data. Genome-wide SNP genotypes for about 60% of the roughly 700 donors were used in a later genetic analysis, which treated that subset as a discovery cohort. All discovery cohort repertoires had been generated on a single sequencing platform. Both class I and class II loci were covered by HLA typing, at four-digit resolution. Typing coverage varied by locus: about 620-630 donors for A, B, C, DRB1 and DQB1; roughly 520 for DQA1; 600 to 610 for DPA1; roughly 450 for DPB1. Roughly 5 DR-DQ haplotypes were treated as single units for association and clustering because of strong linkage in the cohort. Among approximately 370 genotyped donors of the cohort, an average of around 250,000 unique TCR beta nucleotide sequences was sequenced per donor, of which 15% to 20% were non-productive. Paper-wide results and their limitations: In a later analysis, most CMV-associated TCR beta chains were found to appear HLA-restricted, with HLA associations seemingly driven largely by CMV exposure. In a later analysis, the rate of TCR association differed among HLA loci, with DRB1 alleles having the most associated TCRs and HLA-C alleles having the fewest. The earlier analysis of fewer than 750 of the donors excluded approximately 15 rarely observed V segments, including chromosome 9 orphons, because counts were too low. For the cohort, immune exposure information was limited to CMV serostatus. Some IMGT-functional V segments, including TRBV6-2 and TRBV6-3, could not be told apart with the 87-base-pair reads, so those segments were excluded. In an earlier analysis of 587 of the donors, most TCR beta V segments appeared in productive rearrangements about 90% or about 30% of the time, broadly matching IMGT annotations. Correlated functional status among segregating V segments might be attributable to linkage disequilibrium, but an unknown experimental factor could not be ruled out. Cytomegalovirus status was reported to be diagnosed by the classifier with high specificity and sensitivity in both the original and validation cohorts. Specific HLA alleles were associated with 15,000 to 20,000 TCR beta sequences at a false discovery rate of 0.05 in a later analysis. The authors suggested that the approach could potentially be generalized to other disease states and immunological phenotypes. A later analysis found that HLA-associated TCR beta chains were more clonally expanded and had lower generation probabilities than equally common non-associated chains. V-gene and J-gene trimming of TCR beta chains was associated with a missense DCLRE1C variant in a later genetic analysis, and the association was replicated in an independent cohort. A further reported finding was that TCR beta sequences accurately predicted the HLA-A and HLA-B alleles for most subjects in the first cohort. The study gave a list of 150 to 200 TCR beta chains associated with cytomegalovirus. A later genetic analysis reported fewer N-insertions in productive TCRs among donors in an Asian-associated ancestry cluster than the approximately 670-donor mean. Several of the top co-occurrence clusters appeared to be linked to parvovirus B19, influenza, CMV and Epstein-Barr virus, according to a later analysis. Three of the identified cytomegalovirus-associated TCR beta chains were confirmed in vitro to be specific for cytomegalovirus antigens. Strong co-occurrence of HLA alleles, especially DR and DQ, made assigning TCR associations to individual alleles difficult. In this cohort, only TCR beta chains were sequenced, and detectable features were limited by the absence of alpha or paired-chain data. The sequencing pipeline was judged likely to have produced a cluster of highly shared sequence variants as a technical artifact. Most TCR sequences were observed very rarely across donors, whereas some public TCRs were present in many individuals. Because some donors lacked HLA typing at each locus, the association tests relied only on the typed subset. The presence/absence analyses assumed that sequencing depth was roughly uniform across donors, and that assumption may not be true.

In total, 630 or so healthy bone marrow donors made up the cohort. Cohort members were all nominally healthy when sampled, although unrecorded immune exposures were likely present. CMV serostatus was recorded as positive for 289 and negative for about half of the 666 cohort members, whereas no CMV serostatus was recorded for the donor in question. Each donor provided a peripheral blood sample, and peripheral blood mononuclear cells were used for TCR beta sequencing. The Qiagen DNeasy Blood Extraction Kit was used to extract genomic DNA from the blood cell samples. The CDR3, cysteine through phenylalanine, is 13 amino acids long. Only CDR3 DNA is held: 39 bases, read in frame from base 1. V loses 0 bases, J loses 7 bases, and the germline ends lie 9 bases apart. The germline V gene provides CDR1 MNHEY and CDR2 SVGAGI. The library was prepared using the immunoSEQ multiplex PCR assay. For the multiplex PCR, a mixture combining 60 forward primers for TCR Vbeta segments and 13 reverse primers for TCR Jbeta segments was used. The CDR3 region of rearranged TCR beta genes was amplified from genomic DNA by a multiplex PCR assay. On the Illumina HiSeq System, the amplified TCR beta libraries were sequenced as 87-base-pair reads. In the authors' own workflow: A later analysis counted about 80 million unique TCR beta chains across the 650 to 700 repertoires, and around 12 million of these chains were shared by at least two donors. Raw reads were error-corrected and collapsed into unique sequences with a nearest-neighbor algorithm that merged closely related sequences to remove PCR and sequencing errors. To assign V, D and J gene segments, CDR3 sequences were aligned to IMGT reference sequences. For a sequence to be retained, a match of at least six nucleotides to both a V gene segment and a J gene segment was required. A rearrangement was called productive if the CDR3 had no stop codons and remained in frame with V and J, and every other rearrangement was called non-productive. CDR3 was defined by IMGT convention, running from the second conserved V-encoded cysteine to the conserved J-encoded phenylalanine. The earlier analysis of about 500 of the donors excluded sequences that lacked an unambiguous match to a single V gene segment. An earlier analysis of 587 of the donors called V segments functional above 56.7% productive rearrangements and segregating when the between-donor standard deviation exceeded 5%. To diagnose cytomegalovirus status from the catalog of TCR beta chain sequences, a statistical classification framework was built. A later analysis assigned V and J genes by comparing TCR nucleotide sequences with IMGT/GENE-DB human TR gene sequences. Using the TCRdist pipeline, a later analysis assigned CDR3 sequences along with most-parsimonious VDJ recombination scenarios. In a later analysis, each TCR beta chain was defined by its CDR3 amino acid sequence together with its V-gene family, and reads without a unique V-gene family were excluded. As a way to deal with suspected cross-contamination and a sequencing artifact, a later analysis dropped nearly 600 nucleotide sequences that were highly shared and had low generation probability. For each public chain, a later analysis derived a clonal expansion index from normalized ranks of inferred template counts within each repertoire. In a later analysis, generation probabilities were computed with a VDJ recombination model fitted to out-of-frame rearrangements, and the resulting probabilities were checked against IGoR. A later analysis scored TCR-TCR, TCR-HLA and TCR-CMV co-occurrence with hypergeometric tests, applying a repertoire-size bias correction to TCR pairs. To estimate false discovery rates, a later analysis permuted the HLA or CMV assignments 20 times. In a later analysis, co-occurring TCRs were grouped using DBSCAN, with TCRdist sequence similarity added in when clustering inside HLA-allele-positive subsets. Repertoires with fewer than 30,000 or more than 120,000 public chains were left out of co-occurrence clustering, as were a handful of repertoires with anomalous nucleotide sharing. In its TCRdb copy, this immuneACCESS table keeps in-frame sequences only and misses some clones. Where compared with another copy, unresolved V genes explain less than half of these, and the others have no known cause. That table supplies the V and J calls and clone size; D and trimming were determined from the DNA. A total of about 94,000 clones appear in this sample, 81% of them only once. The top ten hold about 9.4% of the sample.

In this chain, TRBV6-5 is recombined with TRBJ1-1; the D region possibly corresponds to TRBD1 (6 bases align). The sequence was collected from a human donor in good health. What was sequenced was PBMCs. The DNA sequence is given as TGTGCCAGCAGTTACTCGGGCAGGGGTGAAGCTTTCTTT. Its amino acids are CASSYSGRGEAFF.